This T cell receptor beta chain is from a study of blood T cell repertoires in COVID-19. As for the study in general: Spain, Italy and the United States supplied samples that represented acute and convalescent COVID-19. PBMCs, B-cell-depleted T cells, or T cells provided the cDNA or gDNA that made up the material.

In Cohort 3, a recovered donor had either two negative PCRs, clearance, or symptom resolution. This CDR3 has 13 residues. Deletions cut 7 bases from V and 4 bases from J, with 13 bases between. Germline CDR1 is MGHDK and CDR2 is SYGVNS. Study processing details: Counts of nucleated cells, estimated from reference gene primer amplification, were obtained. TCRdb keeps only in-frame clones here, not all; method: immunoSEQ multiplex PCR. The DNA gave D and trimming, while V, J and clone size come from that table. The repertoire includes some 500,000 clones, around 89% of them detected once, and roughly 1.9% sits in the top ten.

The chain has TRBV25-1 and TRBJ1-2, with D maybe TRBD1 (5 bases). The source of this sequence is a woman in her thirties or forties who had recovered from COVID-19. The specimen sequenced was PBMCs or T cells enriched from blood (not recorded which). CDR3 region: CASTPQGSYGYTF. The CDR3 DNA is TGTGCCAGCACCCCCCAGGGATCCTATGGCTACACCTTC.